This paragraph covers one T cell receptor (beta chain) sequence. The sample belongs to a study of cytomegalovirus exposure and HLA in healthy donors. The PCR used 60 Vbeta and 13 Jbeta primers. Some clones are missing from TCRdb's copy, which holds only in-frame ones; the method was immunoSEQ multiplex PCR. The sample holds about 190,000 clones; over 60% are singletons and the top ten take approximately 0.99%. Germline CDR1 and CDR2: MNHNS and SASEGT. With 4 bases removed from V and 0 bases from J, the gap between germline ends came to 9 bases. The CDR3 has 15 amino acids. The receptor's source is a woman in her 40s in good health and CMV-seronegative. Input material: PBMCs. The gene calls are TRBV6-1 and TRBJ2-2; tentative D call: TRBD1 (5 bases). This CDR3 is CASSGPGSNTGELFF. CDR3 in DNA: TGTGCCAGCAGTGGACCAGGGTCGAACACCGGGGAGCTGTTTTTT.